One sample yielded the 28 T cell receptor beta chains listed below, sequenced in a study of blood T cell repertoires in COVID-19. Here immunoSEQ multiplex PCR was the method, and the copy in TCRdb shows in-frame clones only, minus some. Of fewer than 400,000 clones detected, around 90% appear once; the ten largest clones hold about a fifth. The source material was PBMCs or T cells enriched from blood (not recorded which). These receptors were collected from a woman between 25 and 40 years old who had recovered from COVID-19.

This rearrangement joins TRBV11-2 to TRBJ2-3, with 12 bases that match TRBD2. CDR3 size: 16 residues. V gave up 1 base and J gave up 10 bases; unmatched junction bases: 9. CDR1 is SGHAT, CDR2 FQNNGV, per germline. CDR3 amino acids: CASSLVLTSGRAAQYF. The CDR3 DNA reads as TGTGCCAGCAGCTTAGTCCTGACTAGCGGGAGAGCCGCGCAGTATTTT.

V gene TRBV4-2 combines with J gene TRBJ2-5; perhaps TRBD2 as D (5 bases). V was clipped by 4 bases and J by 3 bases, with 9 bases between them. The CDR3 has 13 residues. Germline V CDR1 and CDR2: LGHNA, YNFKEQ. CDR3 region: CASSRGAEETQYF. CDR3 coding DNA: TGTGCCAGCAGCCGGGGAGCTGAAGAGACCCAGTACTTC.

V is TRBV5-1 and J is TRBJ2-7, with 8 bases matching TRBD2. The germline gives CDR1 SGHRS, CDR2 YFSETQ. J lost 1 base, V lost 1 base, and 10 bases had no gene match. The CDR3 covers 17 residues. The CDR3 region is CASSLSSGSVGSYEQYF. CDR3 nucleotides: TGCGCCAGCAGCTTGTCCAGCGGGAGTGTTGGGTCCTACGAGCAGTACTTC.

This clone was detected only once. The V and J genes are TRBV5-4 and TRBJ2-1, with 7 bases aligning to TRBD2. The V and J ends lost 4 bases and 6 bases, in that order; junction bases with no gene match: 7. This CDR3 spans 14 amino acids. CDR1 is SGHNT, CDR2 YYREEE, per germline (reference sequence). Here the CDR3 reads CASSRGAGFNEQFF. CDR3 nucleotides: TGTGCCAGCAGCAGGGGAGCGGGATTCAATGAGCAGTTCTTC. The whole variable domain, remainder taken from reference TRBV5-4 and TRBJ2-1, is ETGVTQSPTHLIKTRGQQVTLRCSSQSGHNTVSWYQQALGQGPQFIFQYYREEENGRGNFPPRFSGLQFPNYSSELNVNALELDDSALYLCASSRGAGFNEQFFGPGTRLTVL.

This chain connects TRBV30 to TRBJ1-2; 8 bases line up with TRBD1. The germline CDR1 and CDR2 sequences are GTSNPN and SVGIG (reference sequence). J gave up 4 bases and V 5 bases, and 6 bases lay outside the gene matches. The CDR3 is 13 residues long. CDR3 loop: CAWGLQGGYGYTF. As DNA, the CDR3 is TGTGCCTGGGGTCTACAGGGGGGCTATGGCTACACCTTC.

The genes are TRBV5-6 and TRBJ1-4; 7 positions agree with TRBD1. The CDR3 length is 13 residues. Germline CDR1 reads SGHDT; CDR2 reads YYEEEE. Trimming took 2 bases from V and 10 from J; bases not matched to a gene: 5. CDR3 sequence reads: CASSLITGAKLFF. The CDR3 DNA reads as TGTGCCAGCAGCTTAATAACAGGGGCAAAACTGTTTTTT.

The rearrangement uses TRBV20-1 and TRBJ2-5, with D maybe TRBD2 (5 bases). The CDR3 is 11 residues long. The V end lost 6 bases, the J end lost 5 bases, and 10 bases lay between the germline ends. The germline V gene encodes CDR1 DFQATT and CDR2 SNEGSKA (reference sequence). The CDR3: CSAYRGETQYF. The DNA of the CDR3 is TGCAGTGCCTACAGAGGGGAGACCCAGTACTTC.

The chain couples TRBV11-3 to TRBJ2-1, with D possibly matching TRBD2 (5 bases). Germline V CDR1 and CDR2: SGHNT, YENEEA. V gave up 5 bases and J gave up 0 bases, with 14 bases separating them. This CDR3 is 16 amino acids long. This CDR3 reads CASSPRLISSYNEQFF. For the CDR3, the DNA is TGTGCCAGCAGCCCCAGACTAATCAGCTCCTACAATGAGCAGTTCTTC.

This sequence joins TRBV7-6 and TRBJ1-5; the D is unclear. V was clipped by 1 base and J by 6 bases, with 13 bases between them. CDR1 is SGHVS, CDR2 FNYEAQ, per germline. The CDR3 runs 15 residues. The CDR3 protein is CASSLVQDPSQPQHF. Here the CDR3 DNA reads TGTGCCAGCAGCTTAGTACAAGATCCCAGTCAGCCCCAGCATTTT.

The chain joins TRBV7-2 to TRBJ2-3; TRBD1 is a possible D gene (6 bases). Germline V gene lookup returns CDR1 SGHTA and CDR2 FQGNSA. Trimming pared 1 base from V and 0 bases from J, leaving 11 bases between. The CDR3 spans 16 residues. The CDR3 loop is CASSLGHRESTDTQYF. CDR3 nucleotide sequence: TGTGCCAGCAGCTTAGGCCACAGGGAGAGCACAGATACGCAGTATTTT.

This chain connects TRBV11-2 to TRBJ2-1; no reliable D call. The CDR3 sequence is 15 residues long. Germline CDR1 SGHAT, CDR2 FQNNGV. V lost 3 bases, J lost 0 bases, and 9 bases lay in between. The CDR3 reads CASSLLLSSYNEQFF. CDR3 in DNA: TGTGCCAGCAGCTTGCTTCTCAGCTCCTACAATGAGCAGTTCTTC.

The chain couples TRBV5-1 to TRBJ2-3; 11 positions match TRBD2. This CDR3 has 15 amino acids. The germline CDR1 and CDR2 sequences are SGHRS and YFSETQ. V lost 1 base to trimming and J lost 4 bases; unmatched junction nucleotides: 2. CDR3 nucleotide sequence: TGCGCCAGCAGCTTGCCACTAGCGGGAGCAGATACGCAGTATTTT. It yields the protein CASSLPLAGADTQYF.

This clone appeared a single time. The V call is TRBV10-3, the J call TRBJ2-1; 10 nucleotides match TRBD2. Unmatched junction bases numbered 19, after V lost 10 bases and J lost 10 bases. CDR3 length: 16 amino acids. Germline values: CDR1 ENHRY, CDR2 SYGVKD. CDR3 nucleotides: TGTGCCACAACGGCGGGCCTAGCGGGGGCCGTTGGCGAGCAGTTCTTC. Residues: CATTAGLAGAVGEQFF.

The V call is TRBV5-1, the J call TRBJ1-1; possibly TRBD1 for D (6 bases). V was cut by 5 bases and J by 2 bases, with 13 bases left in between. This CDR3 contains 14 residues. The germline V gene has CDR1 SGHRS and CDR2 YFSETQ. CDR3 sequence reads: CASSSARGNTEAFF. The CDR3 nucleotides read TGCGCCAGCAGTTCCGCCAGGGGAAACACTGAAGCTTTCTTT.

Concerning this clone itself: At one of its ends the junction is not consistent with the germline gene, which may arise from a read error. The sample contains more than one DNA sequence encoding this CDR3. The V and J genes are TRBV12-3 or TRBV12-4 and TRBJ1-2; 8 nucleotides line up with TRBD1. The length of the CDR3 is 13 residues. The CDR3, as DNA: TGTGCCAGCAGCTTAGGACAGGGCTATGGCTACACCTTC. This encodes CASSLGQGYGYTF.

The V and J genes are TRBV7-9 and TRBJ2-4, with 8 bases lining up with TRBD2. The CDR3 runs to 16 residues. Germline loops: CDR1 SEHNR, CDR2 FQNEAQ (reference sequence). The J segment lost 3 bases and the V segment lost 5 bases, leaving 9 bases of the junction unmatched. Written as DNA, the CDR3 is TGTGCCAGCAGCCCAAGGCGGGGGGCGGACAAAAACATTCAGTACTTC. It codes for CASSPRRGADKNIQYF.

The gene calls are TRBV21-1 and TRBJ1-1. TRBV21-1 is a pseudogene segment. CDR3 length: 12 amino acids. For the CDR3, the DNA is TGTGCCAGCCTTGTCCGGTACACTGAAGCTTTCTTT. Translated, it gives CASLVRYTEAFF.

In this sample, this clone turned up once. This chain links TRBV7-8 with TRBJ1-6; D is perhaps TRBD1 (6 bases). This CDR3 comprises 18 residues. V lost 1 base and J lost 6, with 19 bases in between. Per the germline V gene, CDR1 is SGHVS and CDR2 is FQNEAQ. DNA for the CDR3: TGTGCCAGCAGCTTAGTGGGGCAAGGAGGGGGGGTTAATTCACCCCTCCACTTT. This encodes CASSLVGQGGGVNSPLHF.

This clone was found a few times. V gene TRBV12-3 or TRBV12-4 combines with J gene TRBJ2-7, with D possibly matching TRBD1 (5 bases). V lost 4 bases, J lost 0 bases, and 7 bases lay in between. The CDR3 spans 13 residues. CDR3: CASSYRYSYEQYF. CDR3 sequence (DNA): TGTGCCAGCAGTTACAGGTACTCCTACGAGCAGTACTTC.

The count of this clone is one. The rearrangement joins TRBV5-4 to TRBJ2-5, with 10 bases fitting TRBD1. There are 14 residues in the CDR3. Looked up from germline, CDR1 is SGHNT and CDR2 is YYREEE (reference sequence). V dropped 5 bases and J dropped 5; count of bases not matched to a gene: 6. The CDR3 coding sequence is TGTGCCAGCAGAGGGACAGGGGATGGGGAGACCCAGTACTTC. The encoded protein is CASRGTGDGETQYF.

A single count supports this clone. CDR3 nucleotides: TGTGCCAGCAGGATACAGGGCCCTGGGGCCAACGTCCTGACTTTC. This sequence encodes CASRIQGPGANVLTF. The V and J genes are TRBV2 and TRBJ2-6; maybe TRBD1 (6 bases). Germline-derived CDR1 and CDR2 are SNHLY and FYNNEI. The germline V and J ends were trimmed by 6 bases and 2 bases, with 11 bases remaining between them. The length of the CDR3 is 15 residues.

This clone has only one observation. This rearrangement joins TRBV6-5 to TRBJ2-7, with D possibly matching TRBD1 (6 bases). The germline gives CDR1 MNHEY, CDR2 SVGAGI. The V gene lost 5 bases and the J gene lost 4 bases, with 12 bases spanning the gap. The CDR3 totals 13 residues. DNA for the CDR3: TGTGCCAGCAGTATTGACAGGCGATACGAGCAGTACTTC. Translation: CASSIDRRYEQYF.

The genes are TRBV7-9 and TRBJ2-1; 13 positions agree with TRBD2. The length of the CDR3 is 18 residues. Germline assignment: CDR1 SEHNR and CDR2 FQNEAQ (reference sequence). V dropped 5 bases and J dropped 4; count of bases not matched to a gene: 11. CDR3 bases: TGTGCCAGCAGCCAGCCCCGGACTAGCGGGAGTCCTTACAATGAGCAGTTCTTC. Translating it yields CASSQPRTSGSPYNEQFF.

About this clone: Within the sample, other DNA sequences also encode this same CDR3. The rearrangement links TRBV9 to TRBJ1-3; D gene uncertain. This CDR3 has 14 amino acids. The germline V gene has CDR1 SGDLS and CDR2 YYNGEE. Trimming shortened V by 2 bases and J by 2 bases, and 8 bases separated the two germline ends. This CDR3 reads CASSVGGPGNTIYF. The CDR3 DNA is TGTGCCAGCAGCGTCGGAGGTCCTGGAAACACCATATATTTT.

The V and J genes are TRBV28 and TRBJ1-2, with a tentative D call TRBD1 (6 bases). This CDR3 spans 17 amino acids. Per germline, CDR1 MDHEN and CDR2 SYDVKM. Trimming stripped 10 bases from V and 3 bases from J, with 27 bases between. CDR3 in DNA: TGTGCCACCACCGGAAACCTCGGGGGGCGGAACTACTATGGCTACACCTTC. It encodes CATTGNLGGRNYYGYTF.

The genes are TRBV19 and TRBJ1-2; TRBD1 is a possible D gene (5 bases). Trimming removed 5 bases from V and 4 bases from J, with 17 bases in between. Germline CDR1 is LNHDA and CDR2 is SQIVND (reference sequence). The CDR3 runs to 15 residues. CDR3 DNA: TGTGCCAGTAGTCCCAACCCAGGGATTTTCTATGGCTACACCTTC. Translating it yields CASSPNPGIFYGYTF.

DNA for the CDR3: TGTGCCAGCAGCACACGAGGACAGGGAGGTGGCTACACCTTC. Protein product: CASSTRGQGGGYTF. This chain uses TRBV7-2 with TRBJ1-2; 8 bases are shared with TRBD1. This CDR3 has 14 amino acids. After removal of 5 bases from V and 7 bases from J, the junction contained 9 bases not matched to a gene. Germline assignment: CDR1 SGHTA and CDR2 FQGNSA. Looking up the rest from reference TRBV7-2 and TRBJ1-2 gives the full variable domain: GAGVSQSPSNKVTEKGKDVELRCDPISGHTALYWYRQSLGQGLEFLIYFQGNSAPDKSGLPSDRFSAERTGGSVSTLTIQRTQQEDSAVYLCASSTRGQGGGYTFGSGTRLTVV.

V gene TRBV4-1 combines with J gene TRBJ2-1, with D perhaps matching TRBD2 (6 bases). CDR1 and CDR2 from the germline V gene are MGHRA and YSYEKL. The ends were cut back, 1 base at V and 5 bases at J, with 12 bases in the middle. This CDR3 region has 15 residues. The CDR3 DNA follows: TGCGCCAGCAGCCAAGGGTCGGGACTTAACAATGAGCAGTTCTTC. Its protein product is CASSQGSGLNNEQFF.